One sample yielded the 13 T cell receptor beta chains listed below, sequenced in a study of a mutant IDH1 vaccine in newly diagnosed glioma. The antigens these receptors bind are not known. Specified time point: week 35, safety follow-up. The vaccine gave 300 ug of a 20-mer mutant IDH1 peptide subcutaneously per dose. Only in-frame clones appear in the TCRdb table, and some are missing; sequencing was by immunoSEQ multiplex PCR. The repertoire has about 68,000 clones, approximately 88% of them found once; the top ten carry around 12%. Sample: PBMCs, taken from a glioma patient whose treatment included an IDH1 peptide vaccine. The receptors come from a man aged 18 to 30 with glioma.

CDR3 protein: CASSYHQVTNQPQHF. The DNA for the CDR3 is TGTGCCAGCAGTTACCATCAGGTCACCAATCAGCCCCAGCATTTT. This chain joins TRBV6-6 and TRBJ1-5; D unclear. CDR1 MNHNY and CDR2 SVGAGI come from the germline V gene (reference sequence). The CDR3 is 15 residues long. The V end lost 2 bases, the J end lost 3 bases, and 11 bases lay between the germline ends.

This chain joins TRBV5-1 and TRBJ2-2; 8 nucleotides align to TRBD1. There are 15 residues in the CDR3. The germline V gene has CDR1 SGHRS and CDR2 YFSETQ. J was trimmed by 5 bases and V by 3 bases; bases with no gene match: 6. CDR3 region: CASSSRTGNTGELFF. The CDR3 region has the DNA TGCGCCAGCAGCTCCCGGACAGGGAATACCGGGGAGCTGTTTTTT.

The chain combines TRBV7-6 with TRBJ2-1; TRBD1 aligns across 7 bases. Germline V CDR1 and CDR2: SGHVS, FNYEAQ. The CDR3 covers 15 residues. V lost 4 bases and J lost 5; bases outside the gene matches: 8. CDR3 sequence (DNA): TGTGCCAGCAGCTCGCCGGGACAGCTAAACAATGAGCAGTTCTTC. Translation: CASSSPGQLNNEQFF.

This clone was counted only a few times. The chain combines TRBV27 with TRBJ1-1, with a tentative D call TRBD1 (6 bases). V dropped 2 bases and J dropped 1 base, with 11 bases sitting between them. Per germline, CDR1 MNHEY and CDR2 SMNVEV (reference sequence). The CDR3 sequence is 15 residues long. This CDR3 reads CASSLIGTPNTEAFF. For the CDR3, the DNA is TGTGCCAGCAGTTTAATAGGGACACCGAACACTGAAGCTTTCTTT.

This chain links TRBV25-1 with TRBJ1-2, with D hard to call. Germline V gene lookup returns CDR1 MGHDK and CDR2 SYGVNS. The V end was cut by 3 bases, the J end by 2 bases, with 13 bases between. The CDR3 covers 15 residues. CDR3: CASSDYPGGNYGYTF. In nucleotides, the CDR3 is TGTGCCAGCAGTGATTACCCCGGCGGCAACTATGGCTACACCTTC.

The chain joins TRBV28 to TRBJ1-1; possible D gene TRBD1, 6 bases. The CDR3 extends over 14 amino acids. V was shortened by 6 bases and J by 5 bases, with 16 bases between the two germline ends. The germline V gene has CDR1 MDHEN and CDR2 SYDVKM. The CDR3 loop reads CASRTGFVATEAFF. The CDR3 nucleotides read TGTGCCAGCAGGACAGGATTTGTGGCGACTGAAGCTTTCTTT. Filled out from reference TRBV28 and TRBJ1-1, the complete variable domain reads DVKVTQSSRYLVKRTGEKVFLECVQDMDHENMFWYRQDPGLGLRLIYFSYDVKMKEKGDIPEGYSVSREKKERFSLILESASTNQTSMYLCASRTGFVATEAFFGQGTRLTVV.

This chain links TRBV5-4 with TRBJ2-7; 10 nucleotides agree with TRBD2. There are 14 residues in the CDR3. Germline V gene sequence: CDR1 SGHNT, CDR2 YYREEE (reference sequence). With V trimmed by 4 bases and J by 3 bases, 4 bases remained unmatched. The CDR3 reads CASSTSGDGYEQYF. In nucleotides, the CDR3 is TGTGCCAGCAGCACTAGCGGGGACGGCTACGAGCAGTACTTC.

The V call is TRBV5-4, the J call TRBJ2-7; D possibly corresponds to TRBD2 (5 bases). The germline V and J ends were trimmed by 3 bases and 3 bases, with 10 bases remaining between them. The CDR3 loop spans 13 amino acids. Germline lookup yields CDR1 SGHNT and CDR2 YYREEE (reference sequence). The CDR3 protein is CASSSPGNYEQYF. The CDR3 bases are TGTGCCAGCAGCTCCCCGGGGAACTACGAGCAGTACTTC.

V usage is TRBV4-3 and J usage is TRBJ2-7, with 8 positions matching TRBD2. After removal of 1 base from V and 0 bases from J, the junction contained 5 bases not matched to a gene. This CDR3 is built from 16 residues. Germline CDR1 reads LGHNA; CDR2 reads YSLEER. The CDR3 DNA reads as TGCGCCAGCAGCCAAGCCGTCGGGGGGGCCTCCTACGAGCAGTACTTC. Its translation is CASSQAVGGASYEQYF.

In this sample, this clone turned up a few times. The chain carries TRBV6-5 and TRBJ1-5; D is ambiguous. The germline V gene has CDR1 MNHEY and CDR2 SVGAGI. The CDR3 covers 12 residues. Between the trimmed V and J ends, which lost 4 bases and 6 bases, there was a span of 7 bases. CDR3 protein: CASSSPPQPQHF. The CDR3 DNA is TGTGCCAGCAGTTCCCCCCCTCAGCCCCAGCATTTT.

The CDR3 region is CASSNFGGSRGSYGYTF. CDR3 nucleotide sequence: TGTGCCAGCAGTAACTTTGGGGGGAGCAGGGGATCCTATGGCTACACCTTC. The chain links TRBV7-2 to TRBJ1-2, with D possibly being TRBD1 (6 bases). The germline CDR1 and CDR2 sequences are SGHTA and FQGNSA. The CDR3 loop spans 17 amino acids. Trimming took off 6 bases at V and 4 bases at J, with 24 bases between the two ends.

This sequence joins TRBV4-1 and TRBJ1-5, with D perhaps matching TRBD1 (5 bases). The CDR3 sequence is 16 residues long. CDR1 and CDR2 (germline): MGHRA, YSYEKL. Trimming pared 1 base from V and 6 bases from J, leaving 16 bases between. Written as DNA, the CDR3 is TGCGCCAGCAGCCAAGGAGCAGGGAGTTTTGGTCAGCCCCAGCATTTT. Amino acids: CASSQGAGSFGQPQHF.

This clone was detected only a few times. The CDR3 is CASSLARWVRADGYTF. CDR3 coding DNA: TGTGCCAGCAGCTTAGCGAGGTGGGTCAGGGCAGACGGCTACACCTTC. The chain employs TRBV7-9 and TRBJ1-2, with D possibly being TRBD1 (5 bases). Trimming took 0 bases from V and 8 from J, leaving 19 bases between them. The V gene's germline CDR1 is SEHNR and CDR2 FQNEAQ (reference sequence). The CDR3 loop spans 16 amino acids.